This is a list of T cell receptor beta chains from one sample in a study of lymphopenia after photon versus proton radiotherapy. Generated by immunoSEQ multiplex PCR, the TCRdb table keeps only in-frame clones and is missing some. The data show about 50,000 clones, around four fifths seen once. The sequencing used peripheral blood, collected from a patient treated with photon-based radiotherapy. These receptors all come from a man aged 50 or older with gastric cancer. CDR3s include the opening cysteine and the closing phenylalanine or tryptophan. The D gene is left open where the match is weak. Clone size, where shown, is once, few, many, or a class for clones that have expanded.

size: -
V: TRBV10-2
D: -
CDR3: CASGGATNYEQYF

size: -
V: TRBV5-1
D: -
CDR3: CASSLVSKDSYSTDTQYF

size: -
V: TRBV9
D: TRBD2
CDR3: CASSVPARETNTGELFF

size: -
V: TRBV19
D: TRBD1
CDR3: CASSQTGGTDTQYF

size: few
V: TRBV7-9
D: -
CDR3: CASSPDRSYGYTF

size: few
V: TRBV18
D: -
CDR3: CASSPLEGEGNTIYF

size: -
V: TRBV7-8
D: TRBD2
CDR3: CASSLAGWEGNTGELFF

size: -
V: TRBV4-1
D: -
CDR3: CASSQDRNGQYF

size: -
V: TRBV7-2
D: -
CDR3: CASSFHGSTNEQFF

size: -
V: TRBV4-1
D: -
CDR3: CASSQGLRAGYTF

size: -
V: TRBV6-5
D: TRBD1
CDR3: CASSSYLGTGFGYTF

size: -
V: TRBV19
D: TRBD1
CDR3: CASSILPGQGNTEAFF

size: -
V: TRBV5-6
D: TRBD1
CDR3: CASSRDSTYEQYF